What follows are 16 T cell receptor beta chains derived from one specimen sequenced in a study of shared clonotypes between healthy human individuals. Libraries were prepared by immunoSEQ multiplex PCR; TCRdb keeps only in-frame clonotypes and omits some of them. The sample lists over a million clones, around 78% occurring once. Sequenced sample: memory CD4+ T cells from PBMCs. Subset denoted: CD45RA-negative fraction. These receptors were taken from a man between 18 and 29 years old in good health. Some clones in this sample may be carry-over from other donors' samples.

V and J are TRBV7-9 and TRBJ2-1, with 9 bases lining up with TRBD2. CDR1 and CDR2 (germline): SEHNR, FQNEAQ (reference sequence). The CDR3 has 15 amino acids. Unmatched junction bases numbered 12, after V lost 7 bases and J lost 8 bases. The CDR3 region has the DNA TGTGCCAGCACCCCTATAGCGGGAGTAGCCGATGAGCAGTTCTTC. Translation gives CASTPIAGVADEQFF.

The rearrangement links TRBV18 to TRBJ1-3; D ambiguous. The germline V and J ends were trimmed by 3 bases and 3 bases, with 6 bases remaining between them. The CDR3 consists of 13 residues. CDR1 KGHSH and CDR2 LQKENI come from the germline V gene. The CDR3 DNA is TGTGCCAGCTCACCTGATGGTGGAAACACCATATATTTT. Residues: CASSPDGGNTIYF.

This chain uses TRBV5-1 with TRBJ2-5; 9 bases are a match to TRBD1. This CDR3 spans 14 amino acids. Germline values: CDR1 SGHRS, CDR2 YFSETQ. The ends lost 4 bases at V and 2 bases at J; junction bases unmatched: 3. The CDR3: CASSTGQGQETQYF. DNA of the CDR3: TGCGCCAGCAGCACGGGACAGGGACAAGAGACCCAGTACTTC.

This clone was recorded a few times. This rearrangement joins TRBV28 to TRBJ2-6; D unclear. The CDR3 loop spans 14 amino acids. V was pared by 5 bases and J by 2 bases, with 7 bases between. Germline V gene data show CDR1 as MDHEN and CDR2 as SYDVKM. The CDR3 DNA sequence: TGTGCCAGCAGTCCACAGCCTGGGGCCAACGTCCTGACTTTC. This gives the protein CASSPQPGANVLTF.

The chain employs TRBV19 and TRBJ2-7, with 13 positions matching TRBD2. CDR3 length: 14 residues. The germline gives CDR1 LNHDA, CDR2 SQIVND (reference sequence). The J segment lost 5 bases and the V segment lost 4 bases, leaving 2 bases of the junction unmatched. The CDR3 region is CASSRGLAGDEQYF. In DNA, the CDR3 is TGTGCCAGTAGTAGAGGACTAGCGGGAGACGAGCAGTACTTC.

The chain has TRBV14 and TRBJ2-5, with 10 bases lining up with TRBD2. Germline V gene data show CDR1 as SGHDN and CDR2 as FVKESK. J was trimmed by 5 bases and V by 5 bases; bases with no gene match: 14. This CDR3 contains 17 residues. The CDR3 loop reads CASSKAVSSGRQETQYF. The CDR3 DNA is TGTGCCAGCAGCAAAGCAGTGTCTAGCGGGAGACAGGAGACCCAGTACTTC.

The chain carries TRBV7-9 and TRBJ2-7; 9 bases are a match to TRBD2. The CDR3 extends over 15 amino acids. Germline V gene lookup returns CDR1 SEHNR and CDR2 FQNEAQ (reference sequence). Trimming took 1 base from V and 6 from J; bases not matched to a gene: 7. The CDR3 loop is CASSLVSGSISEQYF. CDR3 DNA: TGTGCCAGCAGCTTAGTTAGCGGGAGTATCAGCGAGCAGTACTTC.

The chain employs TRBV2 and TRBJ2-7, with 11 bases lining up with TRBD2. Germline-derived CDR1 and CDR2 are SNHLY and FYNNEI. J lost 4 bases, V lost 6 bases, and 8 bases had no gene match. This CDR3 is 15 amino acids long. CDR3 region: CASRPTSGAFYEQYF. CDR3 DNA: TGTGCCAGCAGACCGACTAGCGGGGCTTTTTACGAGCAGTACTTC.

As DNA, the CDR3 is TGTGCCAGCAGCTTTCGGGGGGACACAGATACGCAGTATTTT. Its protein product is CASSFRGDTDTQYF. The V call is TRBV11-3, the J call TRBJ2-3, with 7 bases lining up with TRBD2. CDR3 length: 14 amino acids. Looked up from germline, CDR1 is SGHNT and CDR2 is YENEEA. With 3 bases clipped from V and 2 bases from J, the junction kept 2 bases outside the gene matches.

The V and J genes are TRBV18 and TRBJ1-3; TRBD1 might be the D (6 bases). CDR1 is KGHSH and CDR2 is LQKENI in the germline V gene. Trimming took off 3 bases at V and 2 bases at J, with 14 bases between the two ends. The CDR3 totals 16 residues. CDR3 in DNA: TGTGCCAGCTCACCGGCCGGGGGCGGCACTGGAAACACCATATATTTT. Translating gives CASSPAGGGTGNTIYF. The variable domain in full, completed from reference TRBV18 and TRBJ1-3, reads NAGVMQNPRHLVRRRGQEARLRCSPMKGHSHVYWYRQLPEEGLKFMVYLQKENIIDESGMPKERFSAEFPKEGPSILRIQQVVRGDSAAYFCASSPAGGGTGNTIYFGEGSWLTVV.

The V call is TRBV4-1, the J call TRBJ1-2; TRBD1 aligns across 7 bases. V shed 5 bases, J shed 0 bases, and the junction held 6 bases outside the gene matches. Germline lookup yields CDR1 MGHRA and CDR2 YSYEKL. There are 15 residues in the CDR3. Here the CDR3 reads CASSFPGQPNYGYTF. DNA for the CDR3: TGCGCCAGCAGCTTTCCGGGACAGCCTAACTATGGCTACACCTTC.

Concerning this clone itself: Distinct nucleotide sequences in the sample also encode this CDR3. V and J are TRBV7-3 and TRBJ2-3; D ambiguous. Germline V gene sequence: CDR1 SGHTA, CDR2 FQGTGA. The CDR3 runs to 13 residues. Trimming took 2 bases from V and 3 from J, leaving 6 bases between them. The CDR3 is CASSLVRTDTQYF. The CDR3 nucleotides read TGTGCCAGCAGCTTAGTCAGGACAGATACGCAGTATTTT.

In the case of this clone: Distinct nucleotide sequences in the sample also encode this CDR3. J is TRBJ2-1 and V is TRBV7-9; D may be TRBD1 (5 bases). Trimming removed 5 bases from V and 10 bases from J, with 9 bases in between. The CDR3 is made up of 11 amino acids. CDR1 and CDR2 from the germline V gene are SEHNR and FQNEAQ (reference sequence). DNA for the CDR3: TGTGCCAGCAGCCTCGGACAAGAGCAGTTCTTC. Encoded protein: CASSLGQEQFF.

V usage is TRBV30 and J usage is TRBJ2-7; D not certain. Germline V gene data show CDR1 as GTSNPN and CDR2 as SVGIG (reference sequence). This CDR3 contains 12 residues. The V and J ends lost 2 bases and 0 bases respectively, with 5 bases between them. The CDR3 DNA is TGTGCCTGGAGTAGCATCTCCTACGAGCAGTACTTC. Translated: CAWSSISYEQYF. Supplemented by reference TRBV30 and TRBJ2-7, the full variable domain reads SQTIHQWPATLVQPVGSPLSLECTVEGTSNPNLYWYRQAAGRGLQLLFYSVGIGQISSEVPQNLSASRPQDRQFILSSKKLLLSDSGFYLCAWSSISYEQYFGPGTRLTVT.

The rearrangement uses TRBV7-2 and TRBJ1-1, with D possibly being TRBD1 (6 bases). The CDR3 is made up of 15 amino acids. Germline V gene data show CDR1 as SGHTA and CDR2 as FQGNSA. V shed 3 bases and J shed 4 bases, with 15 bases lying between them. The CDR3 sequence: CASSLKGGTGTEAFF. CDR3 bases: TGTGCCAGCAGCTTGAAGGGGGGAACCGGCACTGAAGCTTTCTTT.

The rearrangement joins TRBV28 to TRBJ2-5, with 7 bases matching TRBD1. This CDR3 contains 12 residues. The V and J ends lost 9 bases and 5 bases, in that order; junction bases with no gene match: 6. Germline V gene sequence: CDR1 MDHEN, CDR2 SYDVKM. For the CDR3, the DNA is TGTGCCAGTAACAGGGGTGCGGAGACCCAGTACTTC. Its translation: CASNRGAETQYF.